The rows below give T cell receptor beta chains drawn from one sample of a study of tumor-infiltrating lymphocytes in localized non-small cell lung cancer. Profiled with immunoSEQ multiplex PCR; TCRdb holds only in-frame clones, not every one. The sample lists over 10,000 clones, about 72% occurring once. The sample was uninvolved lung tissue not adjacent to the tumor. These receptor sequences come from a human donor with non-small cell lung cancer. Both conserved end residues are part of each CDR3. A D gene is named only where the DNA matches it firmly. For some rows the clone size is stated as once, few or many, or as a class when expanded; others skip it.

D	V	J	length	size	CDR3	DNA
-	TRBV18	TRBJ1-5	15	-	CASSPTGFSNQPQHF	TGTGCCAGCTCACCTACAGGGTTTAGCAATCAGCCCCAGCATTTT
-	TRBV2	TRBJ2-2	15	-	CASSALGTLSGELFF	TGTGCCAGCAGTGCACTGGGGACACTATCCGGGGAGCTGTTTTTT
-	TRBV9	TRBJ1-5	14	medium-sized	CASSVGISYQPQHF	TGTGCCAGCAGCGTAGGAATCAGTTATCAGCCCCAGCATTTT
TRBD1	TRBV11-2	TRBJ2-7	12	medium-sized	CASSFTGVEQYF	TGTGCCAGCAGCTTTACAGGGGTCGAGCAGTACTTC
-	TRBV30	TRBJ2-7	11	-	CAWSVLSEQYF	TGTGCCTGGAGTGTTTTGTCGGAGCAGTACTTC
-	TRBV5-6	TRBJ2-6	14	-	CASSPPSGANVLTF	TGTGCCAGCAGTCCGCCCTCTGGGGCCAACGTCCTGACTTTC
-	TRBV19	TRBJ1-1	14	once	CASSMGEGFTEAFF	TGTGCCAGTAGTATGGGGGAGGGTTTCACTGAAGCTTTCTTT
TRBD1	TRBV7-8	TRBJ1-4	14	-	CATQRTGGYEKLFF	TGTGCCACTCAGCGGACAGGGGGATATGAAAAACTGTTTTTT
-	TRBV5-1	TRBJ1-4	15	-	CASSSGRGANEKLFF	TGCGCCAGCAGCTCCGGCCGCGGGGCAAATGAAAAACTGTTTTTT
-	TRBV5-4	TRBJ1-1	13	large	CASSAGSSTEAFF	TGTGCCAGCAGCGCAGGGAGTTCCACTGAAGCTTTCTTT
-	TRBV10-3	TRBJ2-7	15	-	CAISESAAPTAEQYF	TGTGCCATCAGTGAGTCGGCTGCTCCGACGGCCGAGCAGTACTTC
TRBD2	TRBV9	TRBJ2-3	16	-	CASSVVVGEGADTQYF	TGTGCCAGCAGCGTAGTCGTGGGGGAGGGTGCAGATACGCAGTATTTT
-	TRBV19	TRBJ1-2	15	-	CASSASGTVTYGYTF	TGTGCCAGTAGTGCCTCCGGGACGGTTACCTATGGCTACACCTTC
TRBD1	TRBV9	TRBJ1-3	15	-	CASSALQGPGNTIYF	TGTGCCAGCAGCGCGTTACAGGGGCCTGGAAACACCATATATTTT
-	TRBV7-2	TRBJ2-7	11	-	CASSVLYEQYF	TGTGCCAGCAGCGTACTCTACGAGCAGTACTTC
TRBD1	TRBV7-8	TRBJ1-5	16	few	CASSLSGGMSNQPQHF	TGTGCCAGCAGCTTATCAGGGGGCATGAGCAATCAGCCCCAGCATTTT
-	TRBV19	TRBJ2-1	13	-	CASSIRKGNEQFF	TGTGCCAGTAGTATTCGGAAGGGCAATGAGCAGTTCTTC